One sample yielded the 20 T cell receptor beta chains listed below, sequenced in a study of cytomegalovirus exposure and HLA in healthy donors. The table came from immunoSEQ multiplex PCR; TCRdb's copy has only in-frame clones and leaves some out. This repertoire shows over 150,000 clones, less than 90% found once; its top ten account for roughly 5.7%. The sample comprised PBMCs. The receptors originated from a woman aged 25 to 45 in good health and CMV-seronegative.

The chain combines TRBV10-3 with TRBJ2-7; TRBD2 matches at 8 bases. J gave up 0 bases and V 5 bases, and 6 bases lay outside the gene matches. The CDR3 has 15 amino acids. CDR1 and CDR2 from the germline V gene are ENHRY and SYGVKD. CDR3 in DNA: TGTGCCATCAGTCCTAGCGGGTCTAACTCCTACGAGCAGTACTTC. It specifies CAISPSGSNSYEQYF.

As DNA, the CDR3 is TGCGCCAGCAGCTTGGAAGGCAGCCAACGGTTAGGCACCGGGGAGCTGTTTTTT. It codes for CASSLEGSQRLGTGELFF. This chain uses TRBV5-1 with TRBJ2-2, with D uncertain. The V gene lost 0 bases and the J gene lost 4 bases, with 19 bases spanning the gap. Germline CDR1 is SGHRS and CDR2 is YFSETQ. The CDR3 length is 18 residues.

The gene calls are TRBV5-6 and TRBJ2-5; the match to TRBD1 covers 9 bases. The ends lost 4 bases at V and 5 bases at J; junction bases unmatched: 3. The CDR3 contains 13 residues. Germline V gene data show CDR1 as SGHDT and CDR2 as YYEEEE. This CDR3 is CASSKTGGETQYF. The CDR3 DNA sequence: TGTGCCAGCAGCAAGACAGGGGGGGAGACCCAGTACTTC.

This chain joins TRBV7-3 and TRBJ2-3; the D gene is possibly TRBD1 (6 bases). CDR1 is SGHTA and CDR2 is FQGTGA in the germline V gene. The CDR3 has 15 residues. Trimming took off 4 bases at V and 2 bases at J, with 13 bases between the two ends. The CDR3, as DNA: TGTGCCAGCAGCTACAGGGACCAACCCACAGATACGCAGTATTTT. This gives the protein CASSYRDQPTDTQYF.

The DNA for the CDR3 is TGCGCCAGCAGCTTTTTCGCCTACAGTTTCAATGAGCAGTTCTTC. This translates into CASSFFAYSFNEQFF. The V and J genes are TRBV5-1 and TRBJ2-1; D unclear. The V end was cut by 2 bases, the J end by 6 bases, with 15 bases between. The germline V gene has CDR1 SGHRS and CDR2 YFSETQ. There are 15 residues in the CDR3. Combining the CDR3 with reference TRBV5-1 and TRBJ2-1 gives the whole variable domain KAGVTQTPRYLIKTRGQQVTLSCSPISGHRSVSWYQQTPGQGLQFLFEYFSETQRNKGNFPGRFSGRQFSNSRSEMNVSTLELGDSALYLCASSFFAYSFNEQFFGPGTRLTVL.

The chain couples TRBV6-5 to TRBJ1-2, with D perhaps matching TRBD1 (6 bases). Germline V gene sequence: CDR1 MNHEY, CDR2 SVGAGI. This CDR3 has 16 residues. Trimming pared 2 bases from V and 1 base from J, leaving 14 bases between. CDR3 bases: TGTGCCAGCAGTTACGCGGACAGTAGGATTAACTATGGCTACACCTTC. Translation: CASSYADSRINYGYTF.

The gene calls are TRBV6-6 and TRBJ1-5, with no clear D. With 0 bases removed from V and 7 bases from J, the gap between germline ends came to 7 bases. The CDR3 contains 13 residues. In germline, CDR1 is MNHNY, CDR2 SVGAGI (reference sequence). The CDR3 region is CASSYSNSQPQHF. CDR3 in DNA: TGTGCCAGCAGTTACTCGAACAGCCAGCCCCAGCATTTT.

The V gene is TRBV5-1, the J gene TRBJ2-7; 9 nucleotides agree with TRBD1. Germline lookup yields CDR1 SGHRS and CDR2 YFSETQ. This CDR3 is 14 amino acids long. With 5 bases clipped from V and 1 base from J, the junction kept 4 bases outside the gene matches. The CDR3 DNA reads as TGCGCCAGCAGAACCGGGACAGGGTCCTACGAGCAGTACTTC. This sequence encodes CASRTGTGSYEQYF.

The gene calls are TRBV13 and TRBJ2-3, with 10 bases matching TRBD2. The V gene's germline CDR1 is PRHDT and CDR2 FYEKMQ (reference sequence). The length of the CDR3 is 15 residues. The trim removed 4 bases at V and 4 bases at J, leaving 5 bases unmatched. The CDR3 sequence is CASSSRGTSADTQYF. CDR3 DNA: TGTGCCAGCAGCTCTCGCGGGACTAGCGCAGATACGCAGTATTTT.

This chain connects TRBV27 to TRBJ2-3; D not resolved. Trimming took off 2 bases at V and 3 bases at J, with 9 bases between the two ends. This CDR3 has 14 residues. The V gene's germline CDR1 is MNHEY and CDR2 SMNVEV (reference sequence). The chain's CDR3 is CASSLEPGTDTQYF. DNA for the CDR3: TGTGCCAGCAGTTTAGAGCCAGGAACAGATACGCAGTATTTT.

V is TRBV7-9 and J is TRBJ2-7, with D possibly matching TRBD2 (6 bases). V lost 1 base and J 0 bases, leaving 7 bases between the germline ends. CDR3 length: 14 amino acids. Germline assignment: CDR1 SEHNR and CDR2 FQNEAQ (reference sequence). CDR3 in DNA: TGTGCCAGCAGCTTAGGGGGGGTCTCCTACGAGCAGTACTTC. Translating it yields CASSLGGVSYEQYF.

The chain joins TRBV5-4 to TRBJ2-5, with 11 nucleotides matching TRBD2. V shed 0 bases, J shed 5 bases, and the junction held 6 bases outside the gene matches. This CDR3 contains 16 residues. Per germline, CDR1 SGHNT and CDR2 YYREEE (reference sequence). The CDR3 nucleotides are TGTGCCAGCAGCTTGGGAGGTAGCGGGGGGGCTGAGACCCAGTACTTC. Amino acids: CASSLGGSGGAETQYF.

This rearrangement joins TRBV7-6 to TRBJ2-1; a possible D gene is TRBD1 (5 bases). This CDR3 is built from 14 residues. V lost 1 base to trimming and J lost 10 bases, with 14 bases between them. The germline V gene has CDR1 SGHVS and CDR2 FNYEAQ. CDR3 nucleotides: TGTGCCAGCAGCTTAGACCTGGGGCCATACGAGCAGTTCTTC. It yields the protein CASSLDLGPYEQFF.

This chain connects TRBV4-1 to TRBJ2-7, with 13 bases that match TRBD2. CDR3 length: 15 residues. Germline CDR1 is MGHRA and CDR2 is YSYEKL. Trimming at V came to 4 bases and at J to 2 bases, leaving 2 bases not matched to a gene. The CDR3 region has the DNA TGCGCCAGCAGCCCGGGACTAGCGGGGACCTACGAGCAGTACTTC. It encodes CASSPGLAGTYEQYF.

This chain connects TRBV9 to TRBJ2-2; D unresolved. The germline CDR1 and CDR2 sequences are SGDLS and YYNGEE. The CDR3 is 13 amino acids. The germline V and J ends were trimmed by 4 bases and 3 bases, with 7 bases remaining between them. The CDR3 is CASSPPDTGELFF. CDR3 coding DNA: TGTGCCAGCAGCCCCCCTGACACCGGGGAGCTGTTTTTT.

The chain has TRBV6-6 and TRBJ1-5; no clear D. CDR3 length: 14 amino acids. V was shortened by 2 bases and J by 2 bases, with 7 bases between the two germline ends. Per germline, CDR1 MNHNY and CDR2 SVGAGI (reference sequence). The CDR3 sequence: CASSYGSGNQPQHF. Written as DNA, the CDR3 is TGTGCCAGCAGTTACGGGTCAGGCAATCAGCCCCAGCATTTT.

CDR3 region: CASSHTGAGELFF. CDR3 DNA sequence: TGCGCCAGCAGCCATACAGGGGCGGGGGAGCTGTTTTTT. The chain joins TRBV4-1 to TRBJ2-2; TRBD1 matches 7 bases. V lost 3 bases and J lost 8; bases outside the gene matches: 3. Germline values: CDR1 MGHRA, CDR2 YSYEKL. The CDR3 has 13 amino acids.

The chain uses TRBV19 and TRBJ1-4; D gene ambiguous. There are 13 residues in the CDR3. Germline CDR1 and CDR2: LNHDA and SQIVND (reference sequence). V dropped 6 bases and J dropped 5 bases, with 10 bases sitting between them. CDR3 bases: TGTGCCAGTAGAACGCACGAGAATGAAAAACTGTTTTTT. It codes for CASRTHENEKLFF.

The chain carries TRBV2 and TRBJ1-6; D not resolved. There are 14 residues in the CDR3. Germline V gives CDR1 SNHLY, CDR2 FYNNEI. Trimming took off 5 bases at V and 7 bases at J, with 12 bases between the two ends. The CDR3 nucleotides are TGTGCCAGCAGTAGTTCGAGACCGAATTCACCCCTCCACTTT. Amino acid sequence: CASSSSRPNSPLHF.

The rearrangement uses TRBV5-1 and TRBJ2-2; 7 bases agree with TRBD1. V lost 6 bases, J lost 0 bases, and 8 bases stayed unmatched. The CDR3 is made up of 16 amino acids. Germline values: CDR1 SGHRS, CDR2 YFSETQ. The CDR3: CASNKPGQSNTGELFF. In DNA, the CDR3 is TGCGCCAGCAACAAACCGGGACAGTCGAACACCGGGGAGCTGTTTTTT.